The 24 T cell receptor beta chains below all came from one sample that was sequenced in a study of T-cell memory formation after mild COVID-19 listed by TCRdb under 2021. Library prep was done by 5' RACE. Sequencing relied on an Illumina NovaSeq 6000. In TCRdb, the public reads were trimmed at Q25 with fastp and aligned with MiXCR, with productive beta chains retained. Identical CDR3 protein sequences are pooled into one entry, listed with their most common genes and DNA. This sample holds 300,000 to 350,000 distinct CDR3 sequences; around 15% were observed only once. The leading ten clones occupy about 21% of the sample. The sequenced material came from PBMCs or a T cell subset sorted from them (not recorded which). These TCRs come from a man aged 18 to 29 who had mild COVID-19 (a few samples of this study predate the infection). The sample titles of this study are shuffled in the database, so cell type and time point are left out; the donor was told from shared clones.

This clonotype was counted between two and nine times. The chain recombines TRBV4-3 with TRBJ2-6, with 9 positions matching TRBD2. The trim removed 5 bases at V and 1 base at J, leaving 3 bases unmatched. CDR3 length: 16 amino acids. CDR1 is LGHNA and CDR2 is YSLEER in the germline V gene. Here the CDR3 reads CASSMSGGSGANVLTF. CDR3 nucleotide sequence: TGCGCCAGCAGCATGAGCGGGGGGTCTGGGGCCAACGTCCTGACTTTC.

The chain combines TRBV6-6 with TRBJ1-4; D gene ambiguous. The CDR3 covers 16 residues. Germline values: CDR1 MNHNY, CDR2 SVGAGI (reference sequence). V lost 6 bases and J 2 bases, leaving 16 bases between the germline ends. The CDR3 DNA follows: TGTGCCAGCAGCCCCCGGCGGTCCACGACTAATGAAAAACTGTTTTTT. This encodes CASSPRRSTTNEKLFF.

This clonotype has more than one count but fewer than ten. The chain employs TRBV5-1 and TRBJ2-7, with 9 bases aligning to TRBD1. The CDR3 loop spans 15 amino acids. Losses at the gene ends were 4 bases for V and 4 bases for J; bases not matched to a gene: 9. Germline CDR1 SGHRS, CDR2 YFSETQ. In DNA form, the CDR3 reads TGCGCCAGCAGCCTCTTCCGGGACAGGGTATACGAGCAGTACTTC. This translates into CASSLFRDRVYEQYF.

This clonotype appeared many times. The V and J genes are TRBV7-9 and TRBJ1-2, with TRBD1 matching 7 bases. Germline trimming cut 0 bases from V and 3 bases from J; bases unmatched to any gene: 4. This CDR3 is built from 15 residues. Germline lookup yields CDR1 SEHNR and CDR2 FQNEAQ (reference sequence). The CDR3: CASSLAGGAHYGYTF. The CDR3 DNA sequence: TGTGCCAGCAGCTTAGCAGGGGGCGCTCACTATGGCTACACCTTC.

The genes are TRBV4-1 and TRBJ1-1; 9 bases fit TRBD1. This CDR3 has 16 residues. V was pared by 3 bases and J by 4 bases, with 9 bases of the junction left unmatched. Germline V gives CDR1 MGHRA, CDR2 YSYEKL. CDR3 residues: CASSQGPGQGATEAFF. Here the CDR3 DNA reads TGCGCCAGCAGCCAGGGACCGGGACAGGGAGCCACTGAAGCTTTCTTT.

In its sample, this clonotype was seen a few times. V and J are TRBV27 and TRBJ1-2, with unresolved D. V was clipped by 3 bases and J by 2 bases, with 13 bases between them. The germline CDR1 and CDR2 sequences are MNHEY and SMNVEV (reference sequence). The CDR3 loop spans 15 amino acids. CDR3 bases: TGTGCCAGCAGTTTGTATATCGGGCAGAACTATGGCTACACCTTC. Translation: CASSLYIGQNYGYTF.

The chain has TRBV19 and TRBJ1-2; weak D call: TRBD1 (6 bases). Trimming pared 5 bases from V and 3 bases from J, leaving 13 bases between. This CDR3 has 14 amino acids. Germline CDR1 reads LNHDA; CDR2 reads SQIVND (reference sequence). DNA for the CDR3: TGTGCCAGTAGTCCAGGGGAGGGGGACTATGGCTACACCTTC. It yields the protein CASSPGEGDYGYTF.

The chain recombines TRBV6-2 or TRBV6-3 with TRBJ2-7; 9 bases align to TRBD1. Germline V gene data show CDR1 as MNHEY and CDR2 as SVGEGT. The length of the CDR3 is 15 residues. Trimming removed 6 bases from V and 0 bases from J; junction bases left unmatched: 6. The CDR3 DNA reads TGTGCCAGCAGGCTAACAGGGGGCAACTCCTACGAGCAGTACTTC. Its protein is CASRLTGGNSYEQYF.

This clonotype has a handful of counts. The chain uses TRBV2 and TRBJ2-4; D is ambiguous. Trimming cost V 1 base and J 5 bases, with 6 bases left between them. Germline V lookup: CDR1 SNHLY, CDR2 FYNNEI. The CDR3 totals 13 residues. The CDR3: CASSEDRQNIQYF. CDR3 in DNA: TGTGCCAGCAGTGAAGACAGACAAAACATTCAGTACTTC.

The V gene is TRBV7-6, the J gene TRBJ2-2, with 8 bases fitting TRBD2. The CDR3 contains 18 residues. V lost 5 bases to trimming and J lost 1 base; unmatched junction nucleotides: 12. Germline lookup yields CDR1 SGHVS and CDR2 FNYEAQ. The CDR3 DNA reads as TGTGCCAGCAGCCCGGCCGGGGGGGGCTTTGAGAACACCGGGGAGCTGTTTTTT. Translating gives CASSPAGGGFENTGELFF.

This clonotype has a count of ten or more. CDR3 bases: TGCGCCAGCAGCTTGAATAGCGGCTACAATGAGCAGTTCTTC. It translates to CASSLNSGYNEQFF. J is TRBJ2-1 and V is TRBV5-1, with TRBD2 as a possible D gene (6 bases). This CDR3 contains 14 residues. Germline V gene lookup returns CDR1 SGHRS and CDR2 YFSETQ. V was cut by 1 base and J by 3 bases, with 8 bases left in between.

This clonotype showed up many times. This chain's CDR3 is CASSQLPRDTEAFF. DNA for the CDR3: TGCGCCAGCAGTCAACTACCTAGGGACACTGAAGCTTTCTTT. V and J are TRBV5-1 and TRBJ1-1; D gene unclear. The length of the CDR3 is 14 residues. Germline CDR1 is SGHRS and CDR2 is YFSETQ. Trimming cost V 5 bases and J 3 bases, with 14 bases left between them.

V gene TRBV5-1 combines with J gene TRBJ2-2; 11 bases are shared with TRBD1. Germline V gene lookup returns CDR1 SGHRS and CDR2 YFSETQ. The ends lost 1 base at V and 9 bases at J; junction bases unmatched: 14. The length of the CDR3 is 18 residues. CDR3 coding DNA: TGCGCCAGCAGCTTGTTCTTCCCCGGACAGGGGGCAGCCCGGGAGCTGTTTTTT. This translates into CASSLFFPGQGAARELFF. The variable domain in full, with the rest retrieved from reference TRBV5-1 and TRBJ2-2, is KAGVTQTPRYLIKTRGQQVTLSCSPISGHRSVSWYQQTPGQGLQFLFEYFSETQRNKGNFPGRFSGRQFSNSRSEMNVSTLELGDSALYLCASSLFFPGQGAARELFFGEGSRLTVL.

This clonotype was detected ten times or more. Its ends do not fully match the called genes, so a read error is possible. The rearrangement links TRBV7-2 to TRBJ1-1, with D possibly being TRBD1 (6 bases). The CDR3 has 13 residues. Per germline, CDR1 SGHTA and CDR2 FQGNSA. CDR3 protein: CASSLGGRQDIRF. For the CDR3, the DNA is TGTGCCAGCAGCTTAGGGGGCCGACAGGATATAAGATTT.

A few counts support this clonotype. The chain carries TRBV18 and TRBJ2-7; D might be TRBD1 (6 bases). The V gene lost 4 bases and the J gene lost 7 bases, with 17 bases spanning the gap. CDR3 length: 14 amino acids. Germline values: CDR1 KGHSH, CDR2 LQKENI. CDR3 amino acids: CASSLPGSQGEQYF. DNA of the CDR3: TGTGCCAGCTCACTCCCGGGATCCCAGGGGGAGCAGTACTTC.

This clonotype has ten or more counts. The chain has TRBV29-1 and TRBJ2-6; 8 positions match TRBD1. Germline lookup yields CDR1 SQVTM and CDR2 ANQGSEA. The junction had 4 bases not matched to a gene; V was cut back by 7 bases and J by 2 bases. This CDR3 is built from 14 residues. The CDR3 region is CSAATGAGANVLTF. DNA of the CDR3: TGCAGCGCGGCGACAGGGGCTGGGGCCAACGTCCTGACTTTC.

The gene calls are TRBV6-5 and TRBJ1-2, with TRBD1 as a possible D gene (6 bases). From germline, CDR1 is MNHEY and CDR2 SVGAGI. Trimming pared 4 bases from V and 3 bases from J, leaving 24 bases between. The CDR3 loop spans 18 amino acids. This chain's CDR3 is CASSLGRTRDKGYYGYTF. CDR3 in DNA: TGTGCCAGCAGTTTAGGTCGAACCCGGGACAAGGGCTACTATGGCTACACCTTC.

The rearrangement joins TRBV18 to TRBJ1-2; 7 bases fit TRBD1. CDR1 and CDR2 (germline): KGHSH, LQKENI. The CDR3 spans 13 residues. The J segment lost 8 bases and the V segment lost 3 bases, leaving 6 bases of the junction unmatched. As DNA, the CDR3 is TGTGCCAGCTCACCTCCGCAGGGGGAGGGCTACACCTTC. Translated: CASSPPQGEGYTF.

This clonotype has more than one count but fewer than ten. The gene calls are TRBV20-1 and TRBJ2-4, with D uncertain. V was cut by 5 bases and J by 0 bases, with 14 bases left in between. This CDR3 region has 15 residues. In germline, CDR1 is DFQATT, CDR2 SNEGSKA (reference sequence). The CDR3 bases are TGCAGTGCTCCCTCGACTGAGCTAGCCAAAAACATTCAGTACTTC. This gives the protein CSAPSTELAKNIQYF.

This clonotype was counted only a few times. V usage is TRBV5-1 and J usage is TRBJ1-1; D is unresolved. Trimming removed 4 bases from V and 4 bases from J, with 17 bases in between. The CDR3 runs 15 residues. Germline loops: CDR1 SGHRS, CDR2 YFSETQ. CDR3 DNA: TGCGCCAGCAGCCCCTTAGGGTTTGTCGGCACTGAAGCTTTCTTT. Translation: CASSPLGFVGTEAFF.

Only a few counts were recorded for this clonotype. The rearrangement joins TRBV5-1 to TRBJ2-7, with D possibly matching TRBD2 (6 bases). The V end was cut by 3 bases, the J end by 5 bases, with 15 bases between. In germline, CDR1 is SGHRS, CDR2 YFSETQ. The CDR3 totals 14 residues. The DNA of the CDR3 is TGCGCCAGCAGCTCCTTAGCCGGGAGCGACGAGCAGTACTTC. This encodes CASSSLAGSDEQYF. The full variable domain, with the rest looked up from reference TRBV5-1 and TRBJ2-7, is KAGVTQTPRYLIKTRGQQVTLSCSPISGHRSVSWYQQTPGQGLQFLFEYFSETQRNKGNFPGRFSGRQFSNSRSEMNVSTLELGDSALYLCASSSLAGSDEQYFGPGTRLTVT.

This clonotype was observed a few times. The chain employs TRBV20-1 and TRBJ1-5, with a possible D match to TRBD1 (5 bases). The CDR3 sequence is 13 residues long. V was clipped by 0 bases and J by 6 bases, with 9 bases between them. Germline CDR1 DFQATT, CDR2 SNEGSKA (reference sequence). DNA of the CDR3: TGCAGTGCTAGAGATTTGGGGACTCAGCCCCAGCATTTT. Protein sequence: CSARDLGTQPQHF.

This clonotype was seen a handful of times. This chain uses TRBV6-2 or TRBV6-3 with TRBJ2-2, with D possibly matching TRBD2 (5 bases). Trimming cost V 7 bases and J 4 bases, with 19 bases left between them. The CDR3 contains 16 residues. The V gene's germline CDR1 is MNHEY and CDR2 SVGEGT. CDR3 loop: CASTLTRVISTGELFF. The CDR3 DNA reads as TGTGCCAGCACCCTAACTAGGGTCATATCCACCGGGGAGCTGTTTTTT.

The chain uses TRBV28 and TRBJ2-5, with 10 positions matching TRBD2. CDR1 and CDR2 from the germline V gene are MDHEN and SYDVKM. The CDR3 sequence is 16 residues long. V shed 3 bases, J shed 6 bases, and the junction held 10 bases outside the gene matches. As DNA, the CDR3 is TGTGCCAGCAGTTTTCCCCAGCGGGGGGGCACGAAGACCCAGTACTTC. It encodes CASSFPQRGGTKTQYF. Full variable domain (missing parts from reference TRBV28 and TRBJ2-5): DVKVTQSSRYLVKRTGEKVFLECVQDMDHENMFWYRQDPGLGLRLIYFSYDVKMKEKGDIPEGYSVSREKKERFSLILESASTNQTSMYLCASSFPQRGGTKTQYFGPGTRLLVL.